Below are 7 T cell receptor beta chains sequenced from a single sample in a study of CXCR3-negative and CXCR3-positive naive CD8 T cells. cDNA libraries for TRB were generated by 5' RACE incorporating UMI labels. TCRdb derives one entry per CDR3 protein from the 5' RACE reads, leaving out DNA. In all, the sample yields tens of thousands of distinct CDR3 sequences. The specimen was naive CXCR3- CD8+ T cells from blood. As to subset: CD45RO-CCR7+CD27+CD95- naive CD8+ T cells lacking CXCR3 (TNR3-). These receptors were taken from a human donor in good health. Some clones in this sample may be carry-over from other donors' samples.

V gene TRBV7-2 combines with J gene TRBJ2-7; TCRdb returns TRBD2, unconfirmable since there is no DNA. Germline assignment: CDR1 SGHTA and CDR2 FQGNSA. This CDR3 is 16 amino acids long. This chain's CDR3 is CASSLLAGGHSYEQYF.

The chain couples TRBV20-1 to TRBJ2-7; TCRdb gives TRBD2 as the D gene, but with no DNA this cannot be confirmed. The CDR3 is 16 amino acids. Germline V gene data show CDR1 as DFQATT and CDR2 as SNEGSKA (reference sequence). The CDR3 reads CSARGPLAGLSYEQYF.

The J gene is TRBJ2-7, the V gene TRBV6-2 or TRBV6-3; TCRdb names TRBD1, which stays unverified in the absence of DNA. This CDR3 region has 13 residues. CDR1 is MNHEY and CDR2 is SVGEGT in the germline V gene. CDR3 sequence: CASSPTGFYEQYF.

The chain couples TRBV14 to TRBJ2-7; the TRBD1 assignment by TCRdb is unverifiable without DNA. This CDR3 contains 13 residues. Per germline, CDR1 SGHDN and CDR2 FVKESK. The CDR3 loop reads CASSLGQGREQYF.

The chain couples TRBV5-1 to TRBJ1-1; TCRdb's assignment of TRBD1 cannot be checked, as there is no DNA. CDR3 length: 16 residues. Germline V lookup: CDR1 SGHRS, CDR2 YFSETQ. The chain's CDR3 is CASTLGGNEWNTEAFF.

The CDR3: CASSLQGSSYEQYF. The J gene is TRBJ2-7, the V gene TRBV12-3 or TRBV12-4. The CDR3 has 14 amino acids.

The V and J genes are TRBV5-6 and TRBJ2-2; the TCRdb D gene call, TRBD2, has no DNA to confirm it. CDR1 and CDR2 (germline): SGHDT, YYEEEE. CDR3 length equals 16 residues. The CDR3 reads CASSLRLAGGTGELFF.